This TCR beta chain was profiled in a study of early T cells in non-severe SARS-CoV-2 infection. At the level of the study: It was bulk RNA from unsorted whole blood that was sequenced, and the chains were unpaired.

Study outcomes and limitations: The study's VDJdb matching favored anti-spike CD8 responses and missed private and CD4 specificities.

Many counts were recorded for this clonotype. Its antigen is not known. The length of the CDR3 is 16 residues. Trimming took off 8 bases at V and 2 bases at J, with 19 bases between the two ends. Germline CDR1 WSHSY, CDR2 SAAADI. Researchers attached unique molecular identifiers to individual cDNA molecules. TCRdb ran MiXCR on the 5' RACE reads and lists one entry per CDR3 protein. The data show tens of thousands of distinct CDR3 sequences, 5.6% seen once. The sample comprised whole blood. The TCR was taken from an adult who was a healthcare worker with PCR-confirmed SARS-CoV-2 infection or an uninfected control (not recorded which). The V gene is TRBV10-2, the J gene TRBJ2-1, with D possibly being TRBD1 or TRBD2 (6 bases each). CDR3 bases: TGCGCCAGCGTCACCGGGTCGGGGGCCACCTACAATGAGCAGTTCTTC. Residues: CASVTGSGATYNEQFF.